The 28 T cell receptor beta chains given below trace back to one sample, sequenced in a study of cytomegalovirus exposure and HLA in healthy donors. The PCR made use of 60 Vbeta and 13 Jbeta primers. Some clones are missing from TCRdb's copy, which holds only in-frame ones; the method was immunoSEQ multiplex PCR. Altogether approximately 100,000 clones are present, 75% being singletons, with the ten largest covering approximately 2.8%. The material sequenced was PBMCs. The receptors were sampled from a male donor in good health and CMV-seropositive.

The rearrangement joins TRBV11-2 to TRBJ1-2; 8 nucleotides line up with TRBD1. Germline CDR1 reads SGHAT; CDR2 reads FQNNGV. The CDR3 length is 15 residues. V lost 3 bases, J lost 8 bases, and 11 bases stayed unmatched. DNA of the CDR3: TGTGCCAGCAGCTTCCCCTCGACAGGGACAGGCGGCTACACCTTC. Translating it yields CASSFPSTGTGGYTF.

V and J are TRBV5-1 and TRBJ2-5; 7 nucleotides match TRBD2. V dropped 4 bases and J dropped 5; count of bases not matched to a gene: 11. The CDR3 is made up of 15 amino acids. CDR1 is SGHRS, CDR2 YFSETQ, per germline. CDR3 sequence: CASSRSGVREETQYF. The CDR3 DNA reads as TGCGCCAGCAGCCGGAGCGGGGTGAGGGAGGAGACCCAGTACTTC.

J is TRBJ2-2 and V is TRBV5-6, with 10 bases lining up with TRBD2. The CDR3 has 16 amino acids. V lost 4 bases and J lost 5; bases outside the gene matches: 8. Germline V gene sequence: CDR1 SGHDT, CDR2 YYEEEE. The CDR3 spells CASSRTTSGKTGELFF. CDR3 in DNA: TGTGCCAGCAGCCGAACAACTAGCGGGAAGACCGGGGAGCTGTTTTTT. The variable domain in full, completed from reference TRBV5-6 and TRBJ2-2, reads DAGVTQSPTHLIKTRGQQVTLRCSPKSGHDTVSWYQQALGQGPQFIFQYYEEEERQRGNFPDRFSGHQFPNYSSELNVNALLLGDSALYLCASSRTTSGKTGELFFGEGSRLTVL.

Concerning this clone itself: Other DNA sequences within the sample encode an identical CDR3. V and J are TRBV5-4 and TRBJ2-7; D is unclear. V lost 0 bases, J lost 1 base, and 5 bases lay in between. The CDR3 runs to 13 residues. CDR1 SGHNT and CDR2 YYREEE come from the germline V gene (reference sequence). CDR3 nucleotide sequence: TGTGCCAGCAGCTTGGGTCAATCCTACGAGCAGTACTTC. This gives the protein CASSLGQSYEQYF.

This sequence joins TRBV5-6 and TRBJ2-3, with a possible D match to TRBD1 (6 bases). Deletions cut 5 bases from V and 14 bases from J, with 15 bases between. Per germline, CDR1 SGHDT and CDR2 YYEEEE. The CDR3 runs 11 residues. The CDR3 here is CASSTRDKVYF. In DNA, the CDR3 is TGTGCCAGCAGTACCCGGGACAAAGTGTATTTT.

In this sample, this clone turned up a few times. V and J are TRBV6-5 and TRBJ1-1, with a possible D match to TRBD1 (5 bases). The length of the CDR3 is 12 residues. V lost 6 bases and J 7 bases, leaving 12 bases between the germline ends. The germline CDR1 and CDR2 sequences are MNHEY and SVGAGI. This CDR3 is CASRSRGGEAFF. The CDR3, as DNA: TGTGCCAGCAGGAGCCGGGGGGGTGAAGCTTTCTTT.

The rearrangement joins TRBV4-2 to TRBJ1-5; 10 nucleotides align to TRBD1. J was trimmed by 7 bases and V by 2 bases; bases with no gene match: 8. Germline V lookup: CDR1 LGHNA, CDR2 YNFKEQ. This CDR3 comprises 16 residues. The CDR3 DNA reads TGTGCCAGCAGCCAAATCGAAAGACAGGGGGCCCAGCCCCAGCATTTT. Its translation is CASSQIERQGAQPQHF.

This sequence joins TRBV7-2 and TRBJ2-7; 7 nucleotides match TRBD1. Trimming cost V 5 bases and J 3 bases; bases outside gene matches: 7. The CDR3 runs to 14 residues. From germline, CDR1 is SGHTA and CDR2 FQGNSA. CDR3 protein: CASSPRQGVYEQYF. CDR3 nucleotides: TGTGCCAGCAGCCCCCGGCAGGGGGTCTACGAGCAGTACTTC.

The chain is built from TRBV15 and TRBJ1-1, with a tentative D call TRBD1 (6 bases). This CDR3 has 15 amino acids. V shed 3 bases and J shed 7 bases, with 18 bases lying between them. From germline, CDR1 is LNHNV and CDR2 YYDKDF (reference sequence). The CDR3 DNA is TGTGCCACCAGCAGGGGTCTGGCACAGGGTGGTGAAGCTTTCTTT. Protein: CATSRGLAQGGEAFF.

This clone was seen only a few times. The chain uses TRBV6-6 and TRBJ1-1, with D perhaps matching TRBD1 (5 bases). This CDR3 region has 14 residues. Trimming removed 5 bases from V and 4 bases from J, with 14 bases in between. CDR1 is MNHNY, CDR2 SVGAGI, per germline (reference sequence). The CDR3 protein is CASSPHPGPTEAFF. CDR3 nucleotides: TGTGCCAGCAGTCCCCACCCAGGGCCCACTGAAGCTTTCTTT.

The CDR3 spells CASRGLAADTQYF. In nucleotides, the CDR3 is TGTGCCAGCAGAGGACTAGCCGCAGATACGCAGTATTTT. The V and J genes are TRBV6-6 and TRBJ2-3; the match to TRBD2 covers 8 bases. J gave up 4 bases and V 6 bases, and 3 bases lay outside the gene matches. The germline gives CDR1 MNHNY, CDR2 SVGAGI (reference sequence). This CDR3 has 13 amino acids.

J is TRBJ2-2 and V is TRBV6-5; possibly TRBD1 for D (6 bases). Germline V CDR1 and CDR2: MNHEY, SVGAGI. CDR3 length equals 14 residues. With 6 bases removed from V and 8 bases from J, the gap between germline ends came to 16 bases. The CDR3 loop reads CASRREGERGELFF. The CDR3 bases are TGTGCCAGCAGAAGAGAGGGGGAGCGTGGGGAGCTGTTTTTT.

The chain combines TRBV6-5 with TRBJ2-7, with TRBD2 identical over 14 bases. Losses at the gene ends were 5 bases for V and 3 bases for J; bases not matched to a gene: 3. Per germline, CDR1 MNHEY and CDR2 SVGAGI. CDR3 size: 15 residues. This chain's CDR3 is CASSGTSGGSYEQYF. Written as DNA, the CDR3 is TGTGCCAGCAGTGGGACTAGCGGGGGAAGCTACGAGCAGTACTTC.

The chain carries TRBV7-9 and TRBJ2-1; 10 nucleotides align to TRBD2. The CDR3 has 15 residues. The germline gives CDR1 SEHNR, CDR2 FQNEAQ (reference sequence). Trimming at V came to 5 bases and at J to 8 bases, leaving 9 bases not matched to a gene. CDR3 nucleotide sequence: TGTGCCAGCAGCCCCAAGCGGGGGGGCACGGATGAGCAGTTCTTC. The encoded protein is CASSPKRGGTDEQFF.

The chain recombines TRBV7-2 with TRBJ1-4, with D maybe TRBD1 (6 bases). The CDR3 runs 14 residues. From germline, CDR1 is SGHTA and CDR2 FQGNSA. V lost 2 bases, J lost 6 bases, and 10 bases lay in between. The CDR3 sequence: CASSLLAGDEKLFF. The DNA of the CDR3 is TGTGCCAGCAGCTTATTGGCAGGGGATGAAAAACTGTTTTTT.

Only a few counts were recorded for this clone. This chain joins TRBV9 and TRBJ2-3; 9 positions match TRBD2. This CDR3 spans 18 amino acids. CDR1 is SGDLS and CDR2 is YYNGEE in the germline V gene. J lost 2 bases, V lost 0 bases, and 10 bases had no gene match. The CDR3 here is CASSVATSSGVSTDTQYF. CDR3 DNA sequence: TGTGCCAGCAGCGTAGCTACCTCTAGCGGGGTTTCCACAGATACGCAGTATTTT.

This rearrangement joins TRBV6-5 to TRBJ2-7, with D possibly TRBD1 on 6 matching bases. Germline values: CDR1 MNHEY, CDR2 SVGAGI. V dropped 5 bases and J dropped 4 bases, with 12 bases sitting between them. This CDR3 spans 13 amino acids. This CDR3 reads CASSLAQGYEQYF. CDR3 bases: TGTGCCAGCAGTCTCGCACAGGGATACGAGCAGTACTTC.

This rearrangement joins TRBV2 to TRBJ1-1; the D is unclear. Trimming removed 5 bases at V and 1 base at J, with 11 bases between. The CDR3 is made up of 14 amino acids. Germline lookup yields CDR1 SNHLY and CDR2 FYNNEI. CDR3 region: CASSTHGGNTEAFF. The CDR3 DNA reads TGTGCCAGCAGTACCCACGGAGGGAACACTGAAGCTTTCTTT.

The rearrangement joins TRBV19 to TRBJ2-1; 8 bases agree with TRBD2. Germline V lookup: CDR1 LNHDA, CDR2 SQIVND (reference sequence). The CDR3 sequence is 15 residues long. Trimming removed 0 bases from V and 8 bases from J; junction bases left unmatched: 6. The CDR3 reads CASSIDGGGQDEQFF. In DNA, the CDR3 is TGTGCCAGTAGTATAGACGGGGGGGGCCAGGATGAGCAGTTCTTC.

The CDR3 DNA sequence: TGTGCCACCAGCAGAGATCAGCTAGCGGGAGTAGCCAAAAACATTCAGTACTTC. Its protein product is CATSRDQLAGVAKNIQYF. The chain carries TRBV15 and TRBJ2-4; 10 positions match TRBD2. Germline CDR1 and CDR2: LNHNV and YYDKDF (reference sequence). The CDR3 has 18 residues. The V and J ends lost 0 bases and 0 bases, in that order; junction bases with no gene match: 5.

The CDR3 nucleotides are TGTGCCAGCAGGCCCTTTTCCGGGGTGAGCTCCTACGAGCAGTACTTC. This codes for CASRPFSGVSSYEQYF. The J gene is TRBJ2-7, the V gene TRBV28, with D possibly being TRBD2 (5 bases). The CDR3 runs to 16 residues. Per the germline V gene, CDR1 is MDHEN and CDR2 is SYDVKM. The V end was cut by 6 bases, the J end by 0 bases, with 18 bases between.

The chain carries TRBV9 and TRBJ2-5, with D possibly matching TRBD1 (8 bases). V was clipped by 4 bases and J by 5 bases, with 18 bases between them. The germline gives CDR1 SGDLS, CDR2 YYNGEE. The CDR3 extends over 15 amino acids. CDR3 protein: CASSTGQGGSETQYF. CDR3 DNA: TGTGCCAGCAGCACTGGACAGGGAGGGTCGGAGACCCAGTACTTC. Supplemented by reference TRBV9 and TRBJ2-5, the full variable domain reads DSGVTQTPKHLITATGQRVTLRCSPRSGDLSVYWYQQSLDQGLQFLIQYYNGEERAKGNILERFSAQQFPDLHSELNLSSLELGDSALYFCASSTGQGGSETQYFGPGTRLLVL.

The chain is built from TRBV28 and TRBJ1-3, with D hard to call. With 2 bases removed from V and 0 bases from J, the gap between germline ends came to 8 bases. Germline assignment: CDR1 MDHEN and CDR2 SYDVKM. This CDR3 region has 15 residues. The CDR3 region has the DNA TGTGCCAGCAGTTTAGTATCCGGCTCTGGAAACACCATATATTTT. It translates to CASSLVSGSGNTIYF.

V and J are TRBV2 and TRBJ2-7; 8 bases line up with TRBD2. V gave up 8 bases and J gave up 6 bases; unmatched junction bases: 9. The CDR3 contains 13 residues. Germline V CDR1 and CDR2: SNHLY, FYNNEI. The CDR3 loop reads CASGLGREVEQYF. The CDR3 coding sequence is TGTGCCAGCGGCCTTGGGCGGGAGGTCGAGCAGTACTTC.

The rearrangement links TRBV6-5 to TRBJ1-1; 11 nucleotides line up with TRBD1. After removal of 5 bases from V and 4 bases from J, the junction contained 3 bases not matched to a gene. This CDR3 is built from 14 residues. Germline CDR1 MNHEY, CDR2 SVGAGI. The CDR3, as DNA: TGTGCCAGCAGTCGGACAGGGGGCCTCACTGAAGCTTTCTTT. It is translated as CASSRTGGLTEAFF.

The genes are TRBV4-3 and TRBJ2-2; D may be TRBD2 (6 bases). The CDR3 loop spans 18 amino acids. Germline V gene lookup returns CDR1 LGHNA and CDR2 YSLEER. Between the trimmed V and J ends, which lost 6 bases and 0 bases, there was a span of 20 bases. The CDR3 reads CASRKRGGGASNTGELFF. The CDR3 DNA sequence: TGCGCCAGCAGAAAACGGGGCGGAGGGGCTTCGAACACCGGGGAGCTGTTTTTT.

This clone appeared a few times. The V and J genes are TRBV29-1 and TRBJ1-2; the match to TRBD1 covers 10 bases. The CDR3 has 13 amino acids. J was trimmed by 4 bases and V by 6 bases; bases with no gene match: 5. Germline values: CDR1 SQVTM, CDR2 ANQGSEA. CDR3 sequence (DNA): TGCAGCGTCCTGGACAGGGGGGGCTATGGCTACACCTTC. Its protein product is CSVLDRGGYGYTF.

This rearrangement joins TRBV5-1 to TRBJ2-1; D possibly corresponds to TRBD1 (6 bases). V was cut by 0 bases and J by 2 bases, with 12 bases left in between. CDR1 and CDR2 (germline): SGHRS, YFSETQ. This CDR3 spans 16 amino acids. The CDR3 spells CASSLAVRQAYNEQFF. In nucleotides, the CDR3 is TGCGCCAGCAGCTTGGCCGTTCGACAGGCCTACAATGAGCAGTTCTTC.